Presented here are 9 T cell receptor beta chains from one specimen sequenced in a study of beta chain features in type 1 diabetes. Overall study results and limits: A moderate, significant TCRB CDR3 shortening appeared in type 1 diabetes across four CD4+ subsets.

No antigen has been assigned to these receptors. Every bit of the isolated RNA underwent reverse transcription, so sequencing read expressed TCRB transcripts. Only in-frame clones appear in the TCRdb table, and some are missing; sequencing was by immunoSEQ multiplex PCR. The table lists hundreds of thousands of clones, about 14% of them singletons, with approximately 0.042% in the top ten. The sequenced material came from naive CD4+ T cells from blood. Receptor source: a man in his late teens or twenties with type 1 diabetes.

This clone was detected once. V is TRBV20-1 and J is TRBJ1-1, with D possibly TRBD1 on 6 matching bases. Germline loops: CDR1 DFQATT, CDR2 SNEGSKA (reference sequence). CDR3 size: 11 residues. V was trimmed by 3 bases and J by 13 bases, leaving 15 bases between them. This CDR3 reads CSASRGQLVFF. In nucleotides, the CDR3 is TGCAGTGCTAGTCGGGGGCAGTTGGTTTTCTTT.

This clone was seen only a few times. The chain has TRBV5-6 and TRBJ2-3, with D unclear. CDR3 length: 13 residues. In germline, CDR1 is SGHDT, CDR2 YYEEEE. Trimming shortened V by 6 bases and J by 8 bases, and 16 bases separated the two germline ends. CDR3 sequence (DNA): TGTGCCAGCAACGTTGCCGATGTTGTTACGCAGTATTTT. This codes for CASNVADVVTQYF.

The CDR3 spells CASSRTSGTYEQYF. For the CDR3, the DNA is TGCGCCAGCAGCAGGACTAGCGGGACCTACGAGCAGTACTTC. The rearrangement uses TRBV5-1 and TRBJ2-7; 12 bases agree with TRBD2. CDR3 length: 14 amino acids. CDR1 and CDR2 (germline): SGHRS, YFSETQ. V lost 4 bases and J lost 2; bases outside the gene matches: 1.

The sample holds a few counts of this clone. The chain links TRBV28 to TRBJ2-7; D is unresolved. Trimming took 7 bases from V and 0 from J, leaving 7 bases between them. Looked up from germline, CDR1 is MDHEN and CDR2 is SYDVKM. The CDR3 contains 12 residues. CDR3 in amino acids: CASTPDSYEQYF. In DNA form, the CDR3 reads TGTGCCAGCACACCGGACTCCTACGAGCAGTACTTC.

The CDR3 sequence is CASSLSRRTLHF. Here the CDR3 DNA reads TGTGCCAGCAGCTTATCGCGGAGGACCCTCCACTTT. The gene calls are TRBV7-2 and TRBJ1-6; no clear D. CDR1 SGHTA and CDR2 FQGNSA come from the germline V gene. The CDR3 has 12 residues. Trimming pared 2 bases from V and 14 bases from J, leaving 10 bases between.

The chain recombines TRBV7-2 with TRBJ2-3; tentative D call: TRBD2 (5 bases). The CDR3 spans 14 residues. Trimming left V 2 bases short and J 1 base short, with 7 bases between. Looked up from germline, CDR1 is SGHTA and CDR2 is FQGNSA. CDR3 in DNA: TGTGCCAGCAGCTTAAACGGGGGCACAGATACGCAGTATTTT. Translating gives CASSLNGGTDTQYF.

This clone has only a few counts. The CDR3 nucleotides are TGTGCCAGCTCACCAAGTCTTAGCTCCTACGAGCAGTACTTC. Translation: CASSPSLSSYEQYF. J is TRBJ2-7 and V is TRBV18; no clear D gene. The CDR3 consists of 14 residues. From germline, CDR1 is KGHSH and CDR2 LQKENI. V lost 2 bases to trimming and J lost 0 bases, with 8 bases between them.

The chain recombines TRBV5-4 with TRBJ2-5; 10 positions match TRBD2. With 1 base clipped from V and 9 bases from J, the junction kept 15 bases outside the gene matches. The CDR3 runs to 17 residues. From germline, CDR1 is SGHNT and CDR2 YYREEE (reference sequence). CDR3: CASSLLGSGGTGVAQYF. CDR3 bases: TGTGCCAGCAGCTTGTTGGGTAGCGGGGGGACCGGTGTGGCCCAGTACTTC.

The rearrangement joins TRBV19 to TRBJ1-2; D ambiguous. CDR3 length: 14 residues. Germline values: CDR1 LNHDA, CDR2 SQIVND (reference sequence). Deletions cut 5 bases from V and 0 bases from J, with 10 bases between. CDR3 sequence (DNA): TGTGCCAGTAGTCCAGGAGTAGCTAACTATGGCTACACCTTC. Translating gives CASSPGVANYGYTF.